One and the same sample provided the 29 T cell receptor beta chains below, sequenced in a study of blood T cell repertoires in COVID-19. Clones were read by immunoSEQ multiplex PCR, and TCRdb kept only the in-frame ones, dropping some. The table lists some 380,000 clones, around 84% of them singletons. The sequenced sample was peripheral blood. These receptor sequences come from a human donor with acute or convalescent COVID-19. The donor label of this sample is uncertain.

The chain couples TRBV27 to TRBJ1-3; weak D call: TRBD1 (5 bases). Trimming took 8 bases from V and 2 from J, leaving 10 bases between them. This CDR3 contains 13 residues. Germline V gene data show CDR1 as MNHEY and CDR2 as SMNVEV (reference sequence). CDR3 protein: CASSAGPGNTIYF. DNA for the CDR3: TGTGCCAGCTCCGCAGGGCCTGGAAACACCATATATTTT.

This clone was detected only a few times. The rearrangement uses TRBV28 and TRBJ1-5; the D is unclear. V was shortened by 4 bases and J by 2 bases, with 9 bases between the two germline ends. This CDR3 region has 14 residues. From germline, CDR1 is MDHEN and CDR2 SYDVKM. The DNA for the CDR3 is TGTGCCAGCAGTTCGTGGGGAGGCAATCAGCCCCAGCATTTT. The encoded protein is CASSSWGGNQPQHF.

The gene calls are TRBV2 and TRBJ1-1; 7 nucleotides match TRBD1. The CDR3 runs 16 residues. Germline lookup yields CDR1 SNHLY and CDR2 FYNNEI. After removal of 4 bases from V and 6 bases from J, the junction contained 14 bases not matched to a gene. CDR3 region: CASSVYPRGNFAEAFF. The CDR3 DNA is TGTGCCAGCAGTGTTTACCCCAGGGGGAACTTCGCTGAAGCTTTCTTT.

The CDR3 loop reads CASSYSRGRGGYTF. In nucleotides, the CDR3 is TGTGCCAGCAGTTACTCTAGGGGGCGAGGTGGCTACACCTTC. The chain recombines TRBV6-5 with TRBJ1-2; 7 positions match TRBD1. CDR1 and CDR2 (germline): MNHEY, SVGAGI. Trimming at V came to 0 bases and at J to 7 bases, leaving 5 bases not matched to a gene. The CDR3 spans 14 residues.

Notes on this clone: Other DNA variants within this sample encode the same CDR3. The chain couples TRBV5-4 to TRBJ1-1, with D perhaps matching TRBD1 (5 bases). Per the germline V gene, CDR1 is SGHNT and CDR2 is YYREEE (reference sequence). The CDR3 length is 14 residues. With 1 base removed from V and 1 base from J, the gap between germline ends came to 8 bases. The CDR3 coding sequence is TGTGCCAGCAGCTTGACAGGCGGGAACACTGAAGCTTTCTTT. It encodes CASSLTGGNTEAFF.

The chain uses TRBV6-5 and TRBJ2-5; 7 bases match TRBD2. V was pared by 6 bases and J by 1 base, with 5 bases of the junction left unmatched. The germline V gene encodes CDR1 MNHEY and CDR2 SVGAGI. The CDR3 extends over 14 amino acids. CDR3 in amino acids: CASRVSGIQETQYF. The CDR3 region has the DNA TGTGCCAGCAGAGTGAGCGGGATCCAAGAGACCCAGTACTTC.

V gene TRBV18 combines with J gene TRBJ2-2; D ambiguous. The germline gives CDR1 KGHSH, CDR2 LQKENI. CDR3 length equals 14 residues. The germline V and J ends were trimmed by 5 bases and 0 bases, with 7 bases remaining between them. CDR3 in DNA: TGTGCCAGCTCATCCAGTCCGAACACCGGGGAGCTGTTTTTT. Amino acids: CASSSSPNTGELFF.

V is TRBV5-1 and J is TRBJ1-1, with no clear D. This CDR3 contains 14 residues. The germline V gene has CDR1 SGHRS and CDR2 YFSETQ. The V end was cut by 3 bases, the J end by 5 bases, with 14 bases between. The CDR3 nucleotides are TGCGCCAGCAGCTCCAGGTACCAGGCAACTGAAGCTTTCTTT. It is translated as CASSSRYQATEAFF.

The rearrangement links TRBV6-1 to TRBJ1-4, with D possibly matching TRBD1 (6 bases). Trimming removed 3 bases from V and 7 bases from J, with 15 bases in between. CDR3 length: 15 amino acids. CDR1 and CDR2 (germline): MNHNS, SASEGT. The CDR3 nucleotides read TGTGCCAGCAGTGACACCGGGACATTAACTGAAAAACTGTTTTTT. This translates into CASSDTGTLTEKLFF.

This sequence joins TRBV30 and TRBJ2-7, with 7 bases lining up with TRBD1. CDR1 and CDR2 from the germline V gene are GTSNPN and SVGIG (reference sequence). The ends lost 1 base at V and 9 bases at J; junction bases unmatched: 6. The CDR3 extends over 12 amino acids. The DNA of the CDR3 is TGTGCCTGGAGTGGGACAGGTGGTCTGCAGTACTTC. It translates to CAWSGTGGLQYF.

The CDR3 reads CASSLAGGGNQPQHF. CDR3 in DNA: TGTGCCAGCAGCTTGGCAGGGGGCGGCAATCAGCCCCAGCATTTT. The J gene is TRBJ1-5, the V gene TRBV5-6, with TRBD1 identical over 8 bases. The junction had 1 base not matched to a gene; V was cut back by 0 bases and J by 2 bases. This CDR3 has 15 amino acids. Germline V CDR1 and CDR2: SGHDT, YYEEEE. Full variable domain (remainder filled in from reference TRBV5-6 and TRBJ1-5): DAGVTQSPTHLIKTRGQQVTLRCSPKSGHDTVSWYQQALGQGPQFIFQYYEEEERQRGNFPDRFSGHQFPNYSSELNVNALLLGDSALYLCASSLAGGGNQPQHFGDGTRLSIL.

V is TRBV27 and J is TRBJ1-5; unclear D gene. Looked up from germline, CDR1 is MNHEY and CDR2 is SMNVEV (reference sequence). The CDR3 covers 15 residues. With 4 bases removed from V and 2 bases from J, the gap between germline ends came to 12 bases. CDR3 loop: CASSYTGSGNQPQHF. The CDR3, as DNA: TGTGCCAGCAGTTACACCGGGAGCGGCAATCAGCCCCAGCATTTT.

The chain couples TRBV11-2 to TRBJ2-1; 11 positions match TRBD2. V was clipped by 5 bases and J by 10 bases; unmatched bases: 16. Germline V gene lookup returns CDR1 SGHAT and CDR2 FQNNGV. This CDR3 is 17 amino acids long. CDR3 in DNA: TGTGCCAGCAGCCCACGCCCACTAGCGGGAGTTCGGGTGGAGCAGTTCTTC. This translates into CASSPRPLAGVRVEQFF.

This chain links TRBV3-1 (or the pseudogene TRBV3-2) with TRBJ2-3; 8 nucleotides agree with TRBD2. The length of the CDR3 is 15 residues. V was pared by 4 bases and J by 6 bases, with 9 bases of the junction left unmatched. Per the germline V gene, CDR1 is LGHDT and CDR2 is YNNKEL (reference sequence). The CDR3 reads CASSLGTRLPDTQYF. In nucleotides, the CDR3 is TGTGCCAGCAGCCTTGGGACTAGGCTGCCGGATACGCAGTATTTT.

V and J are TRBV6-1 and TRBJ2-3, with unresolved D. This CDR3 region has 12 residues. The germline CDR1 and CDR2 sequences are MNHNS and SASEGT. V shed 2 bases and J shed 3 bases, with 3 bases lying between them. CDR3 in amino acids: CASSEPTDTQYF. Written as DNA, the CDR3 is TGTGCCAGCAGTGAACCTACAGATACGCAGTATTTT.

This clone has a count of ten or more. The V call is TRBV6-5, the J call TRBJ2-1; no firm D call. The V gene's germline CDR1 is MNHEY and CDR2 SVGAGI. The CDR3 consists of 12 residues. The germline V and J ends were trimmed by 8 bases and 0 bases, with 5 bases remaining between them. CDR3 amino acids: CASGHSYNEQFF. CDR3 in DNA: TGTGCCAGCGGGCACTCCTACAATGAGCAGTTCTTC.

V is TRBV19 and J is TRBJ1-5, with 9 nucleotides matching TRBD1. The CDR3 sequence is 14 residues long. CDR1 and CDR2 from the germline V gene are LNHDA and SQIVND (reference sequence). Trimming cost V 5 bases and J 6 bases; bases outside gene matches: 5. CDR3 amino acids: CASSADRGGQPQHF. In DNA form, the CDR3 reads TGTGCCAGTAGTGCCGACAGGGGGGGTCAGCCCCAGCATTTT.

In regard to this clone: Other DNA sequences in the sample encode the same CDR3. The chain uses TRBV5-1 and TRBJ1-5, with 7 bases matching TRBD1. Germline trimming cut 3 bases from V and 4 bases from J; bases unmatched to any gene: 7. Germline V gives CDR1 SGHRS, CDR2 YFSETQ. CDR3 length equals 15 residues. The CDR3 DNA reads TGCGCCAGCAGCTCTACAGGACAGGAGAATCAGCCCCAGCATTTT. Translating it yields CASSSTGQENQPQHF. Using reference TRBV5-1 and TRBJ1-5 for the parts outside the CDR3, the full variable domain is KAGVTQTPRYLIKTRGQQVTLSCSPISGHRSVSWYQQTPGQGLQFLFEYFSETQRNKGNFPGRFSGRQFSNSRSEMNVSTLELGDSALYLCASSSTGQENQPQHFGDGTRLSIL.

This chain joins TRBV5-1 and TRBJ2-1, with 10 bases lining up with TRBD2. CDR3 size: 16 residues. V was pared by 4 bases and J by 8 bases, with 12 bases of the junction left unmatched. Germline lookup yields CDR1 SGHRS and CDR2 YFSETQ. CDR3 loop: CASSRPSSGSGYEQFF. CDR3 bases: TGCGCCAGCAGCCGACCCTCTAGCGGGAGTGGTTATGAGCAGTTCTTC.

The chain has TRBV29-1 and TRBJ2-3; no firm D call. Looked up from germline, CDR1 is SQVTM and CDR2 is ANQGSEA. V was pared by 5 bases and J by 2 bases, with 11 bases between. The CDR3 loop spans 13 amino acids. CDR3 nucleotides: TGCAGCGTTTACGGCGGAGACACAGATACGCAGTATTTT. Translating it yields CSVYGGDTDTQYF.

The rearrangement joins TRBV3-1 (or the pseudogene TRBV3-2) to TRBJ2-5, with D unresolved. CDR1 and CDR2 (germline): LGHDT, YNNKEL (reference sequence). CDR3 length equals 14 residues. V was trimmed by 0 bases and J by 5 bases, leaving 10 bases between them. CDR3 amino acids: CASSQDVERETQYF. The CDR3 DNA reads as TGTGCCAGCAGCCAAGACGTAGAGAGGGAGACCCAGTACTTC.

The V call is TRBV18, the J call TRBJ2-7, with D maybe TRBD2 (5 bases). This CDR3 is built from 12 residues. Germline V CDR1 and CDR2: KGHSH, LQKENI. The V end lost 2 bases, the J end lost 9 bases, and 11 bases lay between the germline ends. CDR3 amino acids: CASSPEGLVQYF. The CDR3 nucleotides are TGTGCCAGCTCACCAGAGGGTCTGGTGCAGTACTTC.

V and J are TRBV14 and TRBJ2-7; D gene ambiguous. CDR1 and CDR2 (germline): SGHDN, FVKESK. The CDR3 is 13 amino acids. Deletions cut 1 base from V and 1 base from J, with 5 bases between. CDR3 residues: CASSQVNSYEQYF. In nucleotides, the CDR3 is TGTGCCAGCAGCCAAGTCAATTCCTACGAGCAGTACTTC.

This clone was seen only once. J is TRBJ1-2 and V is TRBV18, with D perhaps TRBD1 (6 bases). Germline CDR1 is KGHSH and CDR2 is LQKENI. The CDR3 totals 15 residues. V lost 3 bases to trimming and J lost 6 bases, with 17 bases between them. The CDR3 protein is CASSPYGGVANGYTF. The CDR3 bases are TGTGCCAGCTCACCCTATGGGGGCGTGGCGAATGGCTACACCTTC.

The J gene is TRBJ1-2, the V gene TRBV6-1, with D possibly being TRBD1 (5 bases). Germline CDR1 reads MNHNS; CDR2 reads SASEGT. This CDR3 spans 15 amino acids. Trimming pared 1 base from V and 2 bases from J, leaving 11 bases between. This CDR3 is CASSEEGWRNYGYTF. The CDR3 DNA reads TGTGCCAGCAGTGAAGAGGGGTGGAGAAACTATGGCTACACCTTC.

As to this clone: One end of the junction is discordant with germline, which a read error may explain. The chain uses TRBV30 and TRBJ1-1; D remains unclear. The germline V gene has CDR1 GTSNPN and CDR2 SVGIG (reference sequence). The CDR3 contains 12 residues. Here the CDR3 DNA reads TGTGTCTGGAGTGCGGTGAACACTGAAGCTTTCTTT. Its protein product is CVWSAVNTEAFF.

The chain is built from TRBV6-5 and TRBJ2-1, with D hard to call. In germline, CDR1 is MNHEY, CDR2 SVGAGI. This CDR3 comprises 16 residues. Trimming left V 2 bases short and J 4 bases short, with 15 bases between. CDR3 amino acids: CASSYRRSPPYNEQFF. CDR3 in DNA: TGTGCCAGCAGTTACCGCCGGAGCCCGCCTTACAATGAGCAGTTCTTC.

The CDR3: CASSPTGVPYNEQFF. In nucleotides, the CDR3 is TGTGCCAGCAGCCCCACAGGGGTTCCCTACAATGAGCAGTTCTTC. The gene calls are TRBV2 and TRBJ2-1; 7 nucleotides agree with TRBD1. The CDR3 totals 15 residues. The V and J ends lost 6 bases and 2 bases, in that order; junction bases with no gene match: 7. Per the germline V gene, CDR1 is SNHLY and CDR2 is FYNNEI.

This chain joins TRBV19 and TRBJ1-3, with 9 positions matching TRBD1. CDR1 and CDR2 from the germline V gene are LNHDA and SQIVND (reference sequence). V gave up 5 bases and J gave up 6 bases; unmatched junction bases: 11. The CDR3 loop spans 16 amino acids. CDR3 nucleotides: TGTGCCAGTAGTTTCGGACCGGGACAGGGTGCAAACACCATATATTTT. As protein: CASSFGPGQGANTIYF.